These 13 T cell receptor beta chains share one sample of origin, sequenced in a study of OX40 agonist ivuxolimab in advanced cancers. Libraries were prepared by immunoSEQ multiplex PCR; TCRdb keeps only in-frame clonotypes and omits some of them. The table has approximately 84,000 clones, 85% to 95% seen once; the top ten hold approximately 2.4%. Material: CD4+ or CD8+ T cells sorted from blood, obtained in a trial of the OX40 agonist ivuxolimab. These receptors were obtained from an adult with an advanced solid tumor such as melanoma, head and neck, liver or kidney cancer.

This clone was recorded once. The chain uses TRBV5-4 and TRBJ2-1, with D hard to call. Trimming took 1 base from V and 9 from J, leaving 8 bases between them. This CDR3 has 12 amino acids. CDR1 SGHNT and CDR2 YYREEE come from the germline V gene (reference sequence). In DNA form, the CDR3 reads TGTGCCAGCAGCTTGTTTGTGGGTGAGCAGTTCTTC. Translation gives CASSLFVGEQFF.

V gene TRBV5-1 combines with J gene TRBJ1-3, with D hard to call. V dropped 0 bases and J dropped 0 bases, with 16 bases sitting between them. The CDR3 contains 18 residues. CDR1 SGHRS and CDR2 YFSETQ come from the germline V gene. CDR3 bases: TGCGCCAGCAGCTTGGAGGGTCCGCGGCGGTACTCTGGAAACACCATATATTTT. Translated, it gives CASSLEGPRRYSGNTIYF.

The chain carries TRBV15 and TRBJ1-5; D is unresolved. Trimming took off 0 bases at V and 2 bases at J, with 11 bases between the two ends. Germline lookup yields CDR1 LNHNV and CDR2 YYDKDF (reference sequence). The length of the CDR3 is 16 residues. CDR3: CATSRDKRLGNQPQHF. In nucleotides, the CDR3 is TGTGCCACCAGCAGAGATAAGAGGTTGGGCAATCAGCCCCAGCATTTT. The variable domain in full, completed from reference TRBV15 and TRBJ1-5, reads DAMVIQNPRYQVTQFGKPVTLSCSQTLNHNVMYWYQQKSSQAPKLLFHYYDKDFNNEADTPDNFQSRRPNTSFCFLDIRSPGLGDTAMYLCATSRDKRLGNQPQHFGDGTRLSIL.

This sequence joins TRBV27 and TRBJ2-7; perhaps TRBD2 as D (5 bases). Deletions cut 5 bases from V and 2 bases from J, with 10 bases between. Germline assignment: CDR1 MNHEY and CDR2 SMNVEV (reference sequence). The CDR3 runs 13 residues. The CDR3 DNA sequence: TGTGCCAGCAGTCCGGGAAAAGCCTACGAGCAGTACTTC. The encoded protein is CASSPGKAYEQYF.

V and J are TRBV9 and TRBJ2-3; the D is unclear. This CDR3 has 14 amino acids. Germline V lookup: CDR1 SGDLS, CDR2 YYNGEE. Between the trimmed V and J ends, which lost 2 bases and 0 bases, there was a span of 7 bases. For the CDR3, the DNA is TGTGCCAGCAGCGTCGGCAGAAGCACAGATACGCAGTATTTT. The encoded protein is CASSVGRSTDTQYF.

The chain joins TRBV27 to TRBJ2-2; 7 nucleotides align to TRBD2. The CDR3 runs to 15 residues. The V gene end was trimmed by 2 bases and the J gene end by 4 bases; junction bases not matched to a gene: 4. CDR1 MNHEY and CDR2 SMNVEV come from the germline V gene (reference sequence). CDR3 protein: CASSLRGVPTGELFF. The CDR3 coding sequence is TGTGCCAGCAGTTTACGGGGGGTCCCCACCGGGGAGCTGTTTTTT.

The chain has TRBV29-1 and TRBJ2-7; D is ambiguous. V was clipped by 4 bases and J by 2 bases, with 9 bases between them. This CDR3 contains 12 residues. CDR1 and CDR2 (germline): SQVTM, ANQGSEA. CDR3: CSVVDLTYEQYF. The CDR3 region has the DNA TGCAGCGTTGTGGACCTTACCTACGAGCAGTACTTC.

The rearrangement links TRBV19 to TRBJ1-1, with no clear D. CDR3 length equals 13 residues. Germline V gene sequence: CDR1 LNHDA, CDR2 SQIVND (reference sequence). V lost 8 bases, J lost 4 bases, and 14 bases lay in between. CDR3 sequence reads: CASSLGVGTEAFF. CDR3 nucleotide sequence: TGTGCCAGTTCACTCGGGGTCGGCACTGAAGCTTTCTTT.

Here the CDR3 reads CASSLEQGGTEAFF. DNA of the CDR3: TGTGCCAGCAGTTTAGAACAGGGAGGTACTGAAGCTTTCTTT. The genes are TRBV28 and TRBJ1-1; D might be TRBD1 (6 bases). The CDR3 is 14 residues long. The V gene's germline CDR1 is MDHEN and CDR2 SYDVKM. The V end was cut by 2 bases, the J end by 5 bases, with 12 bases between.

CDR3 sequence: CASSASSYGGLYEQYF. DNA for the CDR3: TGTGCCAGCAGTGCCTCCTCTTACGGGGGACTCTACGAGCAGTACTTC. The chain combines TRBV27 with TRBJ2-7; a weak D match, TRBD2 (6 bases). Trimming took off 5 bases at V and 3 bases at J, with 20 bases between the two ends. The CDR3 consists of 16 residues. CDR1 MNHEY and CDR2 SMNVEV come from the germline V gene (reference sequence).

The chain joins TRBV11-2 to TRBJ2-7, with D unclear. CDR1 and CDR2 (germline): SGHAT, FQNNGV. The V gene lost 3 bases and the J gene lost 6 bases, with 6 bases spanning the gap. This CDR3 comprises 11 residues. The CDR3 is CASSLGSEQYF. The CDR3 coding sequence is TGTGCCAGCAGCTTGGGCAGCGAGCAGTACTTC.

The V gene is TRBV11-2, the J gene TRBJ2-3; TRBD2 matches at 8 bases. Losses at the gene ends were 4 bases for V and 3 bases for J; bases not matched to a gene: 9. Germline assignment: CDR1 SGHAT and CDR2 FQNNGV. This CDR3 region has 16 residues. This CDR3 reads CASSSPIRGGTDTQYF. As DNA, the CDR3 is TGTGCCAGCAGCTCCCCCATTCGCGGGGGGACAGATACGCAGTATTTT.

V usage is TRBV6-5 and J usage is TRBJ1-1, with a possible D match to TRBD1 (5 bases). Trimming removed 2 bases from V and 14 bases from J, with 12 bases in between. CDR1 and CDR2 (germline): MNHEY, SVGAGI. This CDR3 has 11 amino acids. CDR3 DNA: TGTGCCAGCAGTTACGGTCAGGGCTTCTTCTTT. It yields the protein CASSYGQGFFF.